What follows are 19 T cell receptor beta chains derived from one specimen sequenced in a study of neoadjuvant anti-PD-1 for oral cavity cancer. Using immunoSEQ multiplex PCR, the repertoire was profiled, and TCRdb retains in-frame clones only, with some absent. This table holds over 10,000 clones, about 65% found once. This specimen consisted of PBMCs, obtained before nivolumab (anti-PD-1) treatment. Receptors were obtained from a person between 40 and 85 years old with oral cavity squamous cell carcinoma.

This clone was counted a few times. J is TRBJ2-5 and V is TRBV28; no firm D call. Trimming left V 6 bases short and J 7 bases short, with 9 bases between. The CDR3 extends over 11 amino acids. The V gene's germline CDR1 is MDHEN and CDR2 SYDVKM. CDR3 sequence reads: CASREVGTQYF. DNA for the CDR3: TGTGCCAGCAGGGAAGTGGGGACCCAGTACTTC.

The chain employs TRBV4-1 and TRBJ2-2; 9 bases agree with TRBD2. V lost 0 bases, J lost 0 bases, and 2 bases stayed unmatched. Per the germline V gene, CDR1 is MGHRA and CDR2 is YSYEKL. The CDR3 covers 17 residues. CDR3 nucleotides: TGCGCCAGCAGCCAAGATTTAGCGGGGGCGAACACCGGGGAGCTGTTTTTT. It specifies CASSQDLAGANTGELFF.

The CDR3 DNA sequence: TGTGCCAGCAGCCCCCCTAGGGTGGATACGCAGTATTTT. Translation gives CASSPPRVDTQYF. This chain joins TRBV7-8 and TRBJ2-3; D is unresolved. Trimming shortened V by 5 bases and J by 6 bases, and 12 bases separated the two germline ends. The germline CDR1 and CDR2 sequences are SGHVS and FQNEAQ. The CDR3 consists of 13 residues.

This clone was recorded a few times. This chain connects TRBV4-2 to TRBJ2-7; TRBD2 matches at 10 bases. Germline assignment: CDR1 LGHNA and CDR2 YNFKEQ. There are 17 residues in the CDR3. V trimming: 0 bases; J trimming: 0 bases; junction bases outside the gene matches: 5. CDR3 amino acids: CASSQDRTSGDSYEQYF. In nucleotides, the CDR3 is TGTGCCAGCAGCCAAGATAGAACTAGCGGGGACTCCTACGAGCAGTACTTC.

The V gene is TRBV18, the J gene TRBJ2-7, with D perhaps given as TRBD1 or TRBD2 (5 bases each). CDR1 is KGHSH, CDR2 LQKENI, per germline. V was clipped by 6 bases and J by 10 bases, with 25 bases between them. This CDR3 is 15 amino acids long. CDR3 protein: CASSPSTEGLGEQYF. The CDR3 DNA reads TGTGCCAGCTCGCCTTCCACCGAGGGGCTCGGGGAACAGTACTTC.

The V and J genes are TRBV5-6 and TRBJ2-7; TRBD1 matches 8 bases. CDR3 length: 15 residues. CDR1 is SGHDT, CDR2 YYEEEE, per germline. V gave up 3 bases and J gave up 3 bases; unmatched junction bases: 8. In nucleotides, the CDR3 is TGTGCCAGCAGCTACGCAGGGGGCGTACACTACGAGCAGTACTTC. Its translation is CASSYAGGVHYEQYF.

CDR3 bases: TGTGCCAGCAGCTCACGCAGGGGGCCTGGCCCATATGGCTACACCTTC. Protein: CASSSRRGPGPYGYTF. This chain uses TRBV7-9 with TRBJ1-2; 8 bases line up with TRBD1. This CDR3 comprises 16 residues. The V and J ends lost 4 bases and 5 bases, in that order; junction bases with no gene match: 12. Per the germline V gene, CDR1 is SEHNR and CDR2 is FQNEAQ (reference sequence).

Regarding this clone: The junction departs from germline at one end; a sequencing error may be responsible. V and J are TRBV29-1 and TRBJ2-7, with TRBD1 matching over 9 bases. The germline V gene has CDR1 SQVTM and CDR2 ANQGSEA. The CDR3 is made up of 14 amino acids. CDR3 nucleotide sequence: TGCAGCGTCGAAGCTTACAGGGGGCTCGGGGAGCAGTACTTC. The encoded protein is CSVEAYRGLGEQYF.

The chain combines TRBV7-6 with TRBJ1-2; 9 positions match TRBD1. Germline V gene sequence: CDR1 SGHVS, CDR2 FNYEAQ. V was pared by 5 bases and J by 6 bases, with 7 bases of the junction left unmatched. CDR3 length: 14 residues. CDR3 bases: TGTGCCAGCAGCCCGCCTACAGGGGGCCATGGCTACACCTTC. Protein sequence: CASSPPTGGHGYTF.

CDR3 protein: CATRTRSEQYF. The DNA of the CDR3 is TGTGCCACCAGGACTAGGAGCGAGCAGTACTTC. The V gene is TRBV28, the J gene TRBJ2-7; 7 positions match TRBD2. The CDR3 totals 11 residues. V lost 10 bases, J lost 6 bases, and 6 bases stayed unmatched. Germline V gives CDR1 MDHEN, CDR2 SYDVKM.

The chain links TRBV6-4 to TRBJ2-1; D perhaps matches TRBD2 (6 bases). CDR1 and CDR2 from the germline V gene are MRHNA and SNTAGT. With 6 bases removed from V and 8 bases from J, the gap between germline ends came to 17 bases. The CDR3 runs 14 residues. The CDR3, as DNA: TGTGCCAGCAGGGAGGAAGGAGGGATGGATGAGCAGTTCTTC. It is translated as CASREEGGMDEQFF.

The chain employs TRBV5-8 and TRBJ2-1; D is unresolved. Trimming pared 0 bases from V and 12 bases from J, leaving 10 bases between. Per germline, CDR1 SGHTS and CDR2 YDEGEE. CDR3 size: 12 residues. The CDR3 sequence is CASSLGKIGQFF. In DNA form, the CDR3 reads TGTGCCAGCAGCTTGGGGAAGATCGGGCAGTTCTTC.

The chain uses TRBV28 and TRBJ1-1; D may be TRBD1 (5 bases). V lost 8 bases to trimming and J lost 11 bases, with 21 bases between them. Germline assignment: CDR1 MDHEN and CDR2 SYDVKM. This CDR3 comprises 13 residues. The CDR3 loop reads CASGAGLVIGAFF. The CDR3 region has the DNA TGTGCCAGCGGAGCAGGGCTGGTAATCGGTGCTTTCTTT.

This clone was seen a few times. Here the CDR3 DNA reads TGTGCCAGCAGTAATTCTAGGGCCCTCTACGAGCAGTACTTC. The encoded protein is CASSNSRALYEQYF. The rearrangement links TRBV25-1 to TRBJ2-7; D is undetermined. Trimming removed 5 bases from V and 3 bases from J, with 14 bases in between. The CDR3 is 14 residues long. Germline values: CDR1 MGHDK, CDR2 SYGVNS.

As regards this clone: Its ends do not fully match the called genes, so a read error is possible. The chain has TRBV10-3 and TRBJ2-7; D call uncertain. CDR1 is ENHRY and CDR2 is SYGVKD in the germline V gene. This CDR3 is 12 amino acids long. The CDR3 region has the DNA TGTGCCATCAGTGAAGTAGGGTTAAGTAAGAACTTC. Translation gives CAISEVGLSKNF.

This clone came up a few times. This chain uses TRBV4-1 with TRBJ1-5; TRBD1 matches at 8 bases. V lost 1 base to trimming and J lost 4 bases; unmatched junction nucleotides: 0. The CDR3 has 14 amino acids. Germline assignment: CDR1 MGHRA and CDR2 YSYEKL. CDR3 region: CASSQGTGNQPQHF. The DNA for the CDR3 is TGCGCCAGCAGCCAAGGGACAGGGAATCAGCCCCAGCATTTT.

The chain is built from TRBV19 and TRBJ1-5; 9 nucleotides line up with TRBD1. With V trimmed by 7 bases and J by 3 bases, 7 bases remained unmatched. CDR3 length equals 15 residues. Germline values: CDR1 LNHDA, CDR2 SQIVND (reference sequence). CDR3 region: CASIQDRGLNQPQHF. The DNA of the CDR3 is TGTGCCAGTATTCAGGACAGGGGACTCAATCAGCCCCAGCATTTT.

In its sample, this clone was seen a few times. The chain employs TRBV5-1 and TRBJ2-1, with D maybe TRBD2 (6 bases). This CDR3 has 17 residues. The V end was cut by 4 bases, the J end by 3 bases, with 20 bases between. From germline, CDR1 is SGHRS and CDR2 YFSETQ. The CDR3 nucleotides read TGCGCCAGCAGCCGGGGGATCACCCAATCTCGCTACAATGAGCAGTTCTTC. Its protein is CASSRGITQSRYNEQFF.

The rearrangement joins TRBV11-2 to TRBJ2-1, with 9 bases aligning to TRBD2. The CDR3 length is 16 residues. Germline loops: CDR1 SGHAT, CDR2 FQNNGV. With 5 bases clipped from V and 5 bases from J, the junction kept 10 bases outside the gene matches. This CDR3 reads CASSLTQREVDNEQFF. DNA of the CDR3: TGTGCCAGCAGCCTCACCCAGCGGGAGGTGGACAATGAGCAGTTCTTC. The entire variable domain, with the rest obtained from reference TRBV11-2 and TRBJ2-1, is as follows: EAGVAQSPRYKIIEKRQSVAFWCNPISGHATLYWYQQILGQGPKLLIQFQNNGVVDDSQLPKDRFSAERLKGVDSTLKIQPAKLEDSAVYLCASSLTQREVDNEQFFGPGTRLTVL.